This TCR beta chain comes out of a study of blood T cell repertoires in COVID-19. Study-level background: In each case, the material was cDNA or gDNA derived from T cells, B-cell-depleted T cells, or PBMCs.

Recovered participants had two consecutive negative NP/OP PCR tests, healthcare professional clearance, or symptom resolution. The CDR3 runs to 15 residues. Germline loops: CDR1 SGHAT, CDR2 FQDESV (reference sequence). V trimming: 2 bases; J trimming: 3 bases; junction bases outside the gene matches: 7. TCRdb's copy holds only in-frame clones and misses some; the assay was immunoSEQ multiplex PCR. The table records fewer than 600,000 clones, 88% of them present only once. The rearrangement links TRBV11-1 to TRBJ2-7; 7 positions agree with TRBD1. Material: PBMCs or T cells enriched from blood (not recorded which). The clonotype originates from a middle-aged woman who had recovered from COVID-19. CDR3 region: CASSLLPGQSYEQYF. CDR3 coding DNA: TGTGCCAGCAGCTTATTACCGGGACAGAGCTACGAGCAGTACTTC. Supplemented by reference TRBV11-1 and TRBJ2-7, the full variable domain reads EAEVAQSPRYKITEKSQAVAFWCDPISGHATLYWYRQILGQGPELLVQFQDESVVDDSQLPKDRFSAERLKGVDSTLKIQPAELGDSAMYLCASSLLPGQSYEQYFGPGTRLTVT.